This T cell receptor beta chain was captured by sequencing in a study of blood T cell repertoires in COVID-19. Overall study context: Donors in the United States, Italy and Spain gave samples during acute or convalescent COVID-19. PBMCs, B-cell-depleted T cells, or T cells provided the cDNA or gDNA that made up the material.

Original data processing: From reference gene primer amplification, estimates of nucleated cell counts were derived. The assay was immunoSEQ multiplex PCR, and TCRdb's table has in-frame clones only and misses some. That table furnishes V, J and clone size, whereas the DNA furnished D and trimming. Of more than 60,000 clones listed, around 90% were seen once; the top ten hold 4% to 6.5%. Germline V gives CDR1 SGHRS, CDR2 YFSETQ. Trimming at V came to 3 bases and at J to 2 bases, leaving 6 bases not matched to a gene. The CDR3 runs to 17 residues. This receptor was taken from a man aged 45-65 years with acute or convalescent COVID-19. The sequenced material came from peripheral blood. The chain carries TRBV5-1 and TRBJ2-1; TRBD2 aligns across 12 bases. The CDR3 sequence is CASSSLAGGGPYNEQFF. The CDR3 DNA reads as TGCGCCAGCAGCTCCCTAGCGGGAGGGGGACCCTACAATGAGCAGTTCTTC.